This T cell receptor beta chain was identified during a study of tumor and adjacent non-tumor tissue in lung cancer. In the study overall: The cohort had approximately 13 adenocarcinoma, a couple of squamous cell and 1 small cell patients.

On this clonotype itself: The antigen remains undetermined. A junction boundary mismatches the germline segment, possibly from a read error.

General study points: Tumor tissue had significantly higher TCR diversity than normal lung.

TCRbeta libraries were built with three rounds of nested PCR, modified from ARM-PCR. TCRdb used MiXCR to reprocess the multiplex PCR reads, holding one entry per CDR3 protein. The table has around 80,000 distinct CDR3 sequences, approximately 82% seen once. No cell sorting was done before RNA was extracted from the tissue. More than 3 cm separated this lung sample from the edge of the tumor. Chemotherapy-naive patients with new lung cancer underwent thoracic surgery in China, August–November 2014. Germline V CDR1 and CDR2: ENHRY, SYGVKD. This CDR3 region has 17 residues. The sequenced sample was distant non-tumor lung tissue. This chain joins TRBV10-3 and TRBJ2-6; weak D call: TRBD1 (6 bases). The sequence was collected from an older man with non-small cell lung cancer. The CDR3 here is CAIRGVGTTYGANVLTF. As DNA, the CDR3 is TGTGCTATCAGGGGCGTAGGGACCACCTATGGGGCCAACGTCCTAACTTTC.